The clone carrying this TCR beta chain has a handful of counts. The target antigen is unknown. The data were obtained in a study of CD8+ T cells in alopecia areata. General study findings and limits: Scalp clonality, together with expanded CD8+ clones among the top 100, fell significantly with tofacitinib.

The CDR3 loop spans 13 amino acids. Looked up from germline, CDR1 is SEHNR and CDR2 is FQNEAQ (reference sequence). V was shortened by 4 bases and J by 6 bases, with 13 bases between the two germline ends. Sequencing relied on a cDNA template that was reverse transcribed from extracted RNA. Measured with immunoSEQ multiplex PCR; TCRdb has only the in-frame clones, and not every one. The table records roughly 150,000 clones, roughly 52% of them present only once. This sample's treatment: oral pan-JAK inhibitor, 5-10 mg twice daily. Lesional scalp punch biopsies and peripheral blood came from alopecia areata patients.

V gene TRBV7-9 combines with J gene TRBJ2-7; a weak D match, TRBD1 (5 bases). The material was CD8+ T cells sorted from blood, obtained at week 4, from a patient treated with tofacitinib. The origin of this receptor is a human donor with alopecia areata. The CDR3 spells CASSYGASSEQYF. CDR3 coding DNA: TGTGCCAGCAGCTATGGGGCCAGTAGCGAGCAGTACTTC.